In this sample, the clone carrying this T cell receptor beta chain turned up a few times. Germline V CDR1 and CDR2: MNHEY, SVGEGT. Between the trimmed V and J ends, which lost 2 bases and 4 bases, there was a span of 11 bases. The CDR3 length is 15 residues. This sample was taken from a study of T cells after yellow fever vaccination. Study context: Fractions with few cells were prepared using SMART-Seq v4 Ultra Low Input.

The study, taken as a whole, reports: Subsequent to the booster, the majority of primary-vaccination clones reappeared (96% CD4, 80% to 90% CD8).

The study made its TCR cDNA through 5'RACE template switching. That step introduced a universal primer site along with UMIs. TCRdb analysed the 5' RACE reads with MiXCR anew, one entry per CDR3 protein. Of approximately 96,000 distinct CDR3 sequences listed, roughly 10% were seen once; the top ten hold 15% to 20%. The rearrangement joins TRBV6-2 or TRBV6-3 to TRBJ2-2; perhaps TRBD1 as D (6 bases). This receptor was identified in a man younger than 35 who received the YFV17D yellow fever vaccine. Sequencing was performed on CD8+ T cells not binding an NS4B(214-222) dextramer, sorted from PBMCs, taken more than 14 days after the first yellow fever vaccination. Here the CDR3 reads CASSYPGAGTGELFF. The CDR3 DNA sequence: TGTGCCAGCAGTTACCCAGGGGCTGGCACCGGGGAGCTGTTTTTT.